This TCR beta chain originates from a study of metastatic and nonmetastatic thyroid tumors. Across the whole study: Comparative analysis of repertoires was undertaken across blood and tumor or nodule tissue obtained from malignant and benign thyroid patients. Findings and caveats of the study: Relative to benign nodules, malignant thyroid tumors were reportedly characterized by significantly elevated TCR beta diversity in blood and tumor.

V dropped 8 bases and J dropped 0; count of bases not matched to a gene: 2. This CDR3 is 14 amino acids long. Germline V gene lookup returns CDR1 MNHNS and CDR2 SASEGT. With MiXCR, TCRdb called clones anew from the PCR reads. The sample has 30,000 to 35,000 clones; roughly 20% are singletons. As to this clone: The antigen remains undetermined.

Until they underwent thyroid surgery, no patient had received any treatment. The V and J genes are TRBV6-1 and TRBJ2-3; 10 nucleotides align to TRBD1. The TCR was taken from a male donor with papillary thyroid cancer or a benign thyroid nodule (not recorded which). Some clones in this sample may be carry-over from other donors' samples. The specimen sequenced was tumor tissue. CDR3 region: CASATGGSTDTQYF. CDR3 DNA: TGTGCCAGCGCGACAGGGGGCAGCACAGATACGCAGTATTTT.